This T cell receptor (beta chain) was recovered during a study of memory CD4+ T cells and cytomegalovirus serostatus. Whole-study context: Of the healthy Belgian adults, roughly ten were CMV seropositive and 20 to 25 seronegative.

The sort gate was single viable CD3+CD4+CD8-CD45RO+ cells for memory CD4+ T cells. Serostatus was set by detecting CMV pp150, pp28, p38, p52 IgG. About this clone itself: Its cognate antigen is unknown.

Study-wide results and limits: The CMV-associated TCR signature appears largely within the CD4+ memory repertoire.

Per the authors' pipeline: Out-of-frame sequences were removed, leaving a few million distinct TCRbeta sequences. Clones were sequenced by immunoSEQ multiplex PCR, and TCRdb holds only the in-frame ones, with some missing. V and J calls and clone size are given by that table; D and trimming were obtained from the DNA. Among approximately 40,000 clones listed, 60% to 85% were seen once. The CDR3 is made up of 19 amino acids. CDR1 KGHSH and CDR2 LQKENI come from the germline V gene. J was trimmed by 14 bases and V by 4 bases; bases with no gene match: 23. The sequence came from an adult in good health and CMV-seronegative. Sequencing input: memory CD4+ T cells from blood. J is TRBJ2-1 and V is TRBV18, with 13 bases fitting TRBD2. The CDR3 sequence is CASSLIFPSSTSGGPGKFF. DNA of the CDR3: TGTGCCAGCTCACTAATCTTTCCCTCCTCGACTAGCGGGGGGCCGGGGAAGTTCTTC. Based on the CDR3 plus reference TRBV18 and TRBJ2-1, the full variable domain is NAGVMQNPRHLVRRRGQEARLRCSPMKGHSHVYWYRQLPEEGLKFMVYLQKENIIDESGMPKERFSAEFPKEGPSILRIQQVVRGDSAAYFCASSLIFPSSTSGGPGKFFGPGTRLTVL.